Reported below is one TCR beta chain. As yet, its antigen is unknown. The data belong to a study of T cells in localized non-small cell lung cancer. The study's findings and limits: Uninvolved adjacent lung had more T cell clonality than any other tissue, topping tumor.

This CDR3 spans 17 amino acids. The germline V gene encodes CDR1 LGHNA and CDR2 YNFKEQ. V trimming: 3 bases; J trimming: 6 bases; junction bases outside the gene matches: 11. TCRdb's copy holds only in-frame clones and misses some; the assay was immunoSEQ multiplex PCR. Of about 40,000 clones in the sample, around 85% were seen once. Sequences were derived from peripheral blood, sampled before any cancer treatment. The chain carries TRBV4-2 and TRBJ1-2, with 12 bases matching TRBD1. The sequence came from a man aged 35 to 69 with stage I lung adenocarcinoma. The CDR3 bases are TGTGCCAGCAGCCAGCTGGGACAGGGGGCGCGGAAAAATGGCTACACCTTC. Amino acid sequence: CASSQLGQGARKNGYTF.